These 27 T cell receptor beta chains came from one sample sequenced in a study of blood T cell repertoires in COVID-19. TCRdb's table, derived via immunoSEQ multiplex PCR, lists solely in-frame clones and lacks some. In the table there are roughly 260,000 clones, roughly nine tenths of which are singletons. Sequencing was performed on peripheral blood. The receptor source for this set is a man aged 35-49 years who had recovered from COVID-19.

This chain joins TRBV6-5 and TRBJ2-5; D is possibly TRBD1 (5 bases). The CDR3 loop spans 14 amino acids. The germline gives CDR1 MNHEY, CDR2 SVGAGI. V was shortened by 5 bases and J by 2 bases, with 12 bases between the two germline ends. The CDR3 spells CASSLMDTQETQYF. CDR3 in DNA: TGTGCCAGCAGTCTAATGGACACTCAAGAGACCCAGTACTTC.

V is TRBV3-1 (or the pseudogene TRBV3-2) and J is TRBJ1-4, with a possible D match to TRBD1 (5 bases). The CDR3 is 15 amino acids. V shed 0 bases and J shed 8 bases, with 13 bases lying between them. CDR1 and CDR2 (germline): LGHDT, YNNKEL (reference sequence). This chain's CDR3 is CASSQDTGVREKLFF. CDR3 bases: TGTGCCAGCAGCCAAGATACAGGCGTTAGGGAAAAACTGTTTTTT.

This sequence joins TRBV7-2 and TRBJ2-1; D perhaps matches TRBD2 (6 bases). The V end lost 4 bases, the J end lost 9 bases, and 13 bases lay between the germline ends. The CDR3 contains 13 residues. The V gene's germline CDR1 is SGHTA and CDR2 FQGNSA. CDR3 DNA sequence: TGTGCCAGCAGCTACCGCGGGACTCCTGAGCAGTTCTTC. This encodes CASSYRGTPEQFF. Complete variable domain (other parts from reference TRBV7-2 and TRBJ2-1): GAGVSQSPSNKVTEKGKDVELRCDPISGHTALYWYRQSLGQGLEFLIYFQGNSAPDKSGLPSDRFSAERTGGSVSTLTIQRTQQEDSAVYLCASSYRGTPEQFFGPGTRLTVL.

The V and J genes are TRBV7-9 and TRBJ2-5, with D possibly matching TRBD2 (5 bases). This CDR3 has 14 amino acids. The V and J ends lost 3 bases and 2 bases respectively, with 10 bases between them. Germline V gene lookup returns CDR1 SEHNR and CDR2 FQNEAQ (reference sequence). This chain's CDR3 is CASSFKGAQETQYF. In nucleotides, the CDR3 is TGTGCCAGCAGCTTCAAGGGAGCACAAGAGACCCAGTACTTC.

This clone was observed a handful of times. The CDR3 loop reads CASSLGLSYEQYF. The CDR3 DNA reads TGTGCCAGCAGCTTAGGCCTTAGCTACGAGCAGTACTTC. The chain employs TRBV7-6 and TRBJ2-7; unclear D gene. V was pared by 1 base and J by 3 bases, with 7 bases between. This CDR3 comprises 13 residues. Germline V gene data show CDR1 as SGHVS and CDR2 as FNYEAQ. The full variable domain, rest sourced from reference TRBV7-6 and TRBJ2-7, is GAGVSQSPRYKVTKRGQDVALRCDPISGHVSLYWYRQALGQGPEFLTYFNYEAQQDKSGLPNDRFSAERPEGSISTLTIQRTEQRDSAMYRCASSLGLSYEQYFGPGTRLTVT.

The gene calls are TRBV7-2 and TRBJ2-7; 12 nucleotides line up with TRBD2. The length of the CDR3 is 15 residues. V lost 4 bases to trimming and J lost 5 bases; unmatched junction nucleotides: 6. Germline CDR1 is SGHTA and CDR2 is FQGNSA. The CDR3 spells CASSSSGGAFHEQYF. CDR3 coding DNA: TGTGCCAGCAGCTCTAGCGGGGGGGCCTTCCACGAGCAGTACTTC.

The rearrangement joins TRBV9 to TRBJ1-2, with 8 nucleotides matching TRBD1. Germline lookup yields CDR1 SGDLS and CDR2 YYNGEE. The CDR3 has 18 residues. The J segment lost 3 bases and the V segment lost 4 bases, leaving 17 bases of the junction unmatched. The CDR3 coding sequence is TGTGCCAGCAGCTTAGCAGACAGGGGCGGATTTATGTACTATGGCTACACCTTC. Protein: CASSLADRGGFMYYGYTF.

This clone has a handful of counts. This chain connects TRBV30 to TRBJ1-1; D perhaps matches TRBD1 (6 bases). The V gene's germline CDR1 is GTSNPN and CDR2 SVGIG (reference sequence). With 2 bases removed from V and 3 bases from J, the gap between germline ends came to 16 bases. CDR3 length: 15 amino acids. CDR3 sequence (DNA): TGTGCCTGGAGTATGTTCAGGGGTAGTGACACTGAAGCTTTCTTT. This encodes CAWSMFRGSDTEAFF.

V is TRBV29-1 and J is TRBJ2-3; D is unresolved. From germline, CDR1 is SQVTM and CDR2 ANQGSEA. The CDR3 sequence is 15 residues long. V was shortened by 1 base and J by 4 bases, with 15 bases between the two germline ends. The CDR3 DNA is TGCAGCGTTGAAGGCAGACTTAGCCCCCCAGATACGCAGTATTTT. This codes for CSVEGRLSPPDTQYF.

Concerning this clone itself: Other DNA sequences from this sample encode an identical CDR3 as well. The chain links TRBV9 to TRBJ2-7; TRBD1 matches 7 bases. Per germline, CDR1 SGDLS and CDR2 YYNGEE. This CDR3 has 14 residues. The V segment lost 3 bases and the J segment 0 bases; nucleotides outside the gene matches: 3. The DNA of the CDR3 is TGTGCCAGCAGCGCCGGACAGGCCTCCTACGAGCAGTACTTC. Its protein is CASSAGQASYEQYF.

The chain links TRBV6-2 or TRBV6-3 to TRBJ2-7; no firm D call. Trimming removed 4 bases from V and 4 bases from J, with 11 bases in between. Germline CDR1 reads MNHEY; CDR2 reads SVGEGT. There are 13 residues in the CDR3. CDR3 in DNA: TGTGCCAGCAGTTTTGGCGACGGGTACGAGCAGTACTTC. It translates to CASSFGDGYEQYF.

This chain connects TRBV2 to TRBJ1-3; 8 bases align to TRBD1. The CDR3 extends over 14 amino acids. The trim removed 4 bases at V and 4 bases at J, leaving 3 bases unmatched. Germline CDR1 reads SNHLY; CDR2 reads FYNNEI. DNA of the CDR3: TGTGCCAGCAGTGGGACAGGGATCGGAAACACCATATATTTT. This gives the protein CASSGTGIGNTIYF.

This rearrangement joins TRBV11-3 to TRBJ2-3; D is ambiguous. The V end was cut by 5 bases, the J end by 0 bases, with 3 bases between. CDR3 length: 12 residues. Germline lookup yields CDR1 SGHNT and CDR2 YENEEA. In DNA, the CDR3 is TGTGCCAGCAGCCGTAGCACAGATACGCAGTATTTT. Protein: CASSRSTDTQYF.

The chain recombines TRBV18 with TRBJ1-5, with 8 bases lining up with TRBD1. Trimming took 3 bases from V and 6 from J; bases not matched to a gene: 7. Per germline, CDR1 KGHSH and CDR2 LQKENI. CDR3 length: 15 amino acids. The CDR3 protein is CASSPNRGDFQPQHF. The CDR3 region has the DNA TGTGCCAGCTCACCCAACAGGGGGGATTTTCAGCCCCAGCATTTT. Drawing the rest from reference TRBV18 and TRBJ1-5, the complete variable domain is NAGVMQNPRHLVRRRGQEARLRCSPMKGHSHVYWYRQLPEEGLKFMVYLQKENIIDESGMPKERFSAEFPKEGPSILRIQQVVRGDSAAYFCASSPNRGDFQPQHFGDGTRLSIL.

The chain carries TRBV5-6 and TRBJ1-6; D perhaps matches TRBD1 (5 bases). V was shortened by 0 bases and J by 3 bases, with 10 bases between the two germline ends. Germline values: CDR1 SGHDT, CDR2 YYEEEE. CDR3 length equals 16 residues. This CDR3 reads CASSLDGRVYNSPLHF. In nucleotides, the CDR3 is TGTGCCAGCAGCTTGGACGGCAGGGTCTATAATTCACCCCTCCACTTT.

The DNA of the CDR3 is TGCGCCAGCAGCTTGGGCGGGGGGGCGCGGTCCTACGAGCAGTACTTC. Translating gives CASSLGGGARSYEQYF. This chain joins TRBV5-1 and TRBJ2-7; 9 bases are a match to TRBD2. V shed 0 bases and J 1 base; nucleotides not matched to a gene: 5. This CDR3 has 16 residues. Germline V gives CDR1 SGHRS, CDR2 YFSETQ.

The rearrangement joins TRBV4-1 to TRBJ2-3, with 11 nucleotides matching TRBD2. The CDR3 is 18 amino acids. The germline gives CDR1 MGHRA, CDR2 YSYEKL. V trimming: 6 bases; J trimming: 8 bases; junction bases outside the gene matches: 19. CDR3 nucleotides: TGCGCCAGCAGTCCGGGGTGGCTAGCGGGAGGCGGGGTAGTTACGCAGTATTTT. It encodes CASSPGWLAGGGVVTQYF.

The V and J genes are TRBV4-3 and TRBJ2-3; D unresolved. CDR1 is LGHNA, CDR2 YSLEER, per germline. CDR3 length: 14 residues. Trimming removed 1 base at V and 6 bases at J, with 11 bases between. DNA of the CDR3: TGCGCCAGCAGCCAAGCTTTAGCAACGGATACGCAGTATTTT. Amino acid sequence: CASSQALATDTQYF.

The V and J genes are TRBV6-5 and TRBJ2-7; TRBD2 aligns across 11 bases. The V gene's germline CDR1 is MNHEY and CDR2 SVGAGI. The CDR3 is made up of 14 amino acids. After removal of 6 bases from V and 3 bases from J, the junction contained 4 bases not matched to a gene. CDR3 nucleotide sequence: TGTGCCAGCAGGCGGACTAGCGGGCTCTACGAGCAGTACTTC. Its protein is CASRRTSGLYEQYF.

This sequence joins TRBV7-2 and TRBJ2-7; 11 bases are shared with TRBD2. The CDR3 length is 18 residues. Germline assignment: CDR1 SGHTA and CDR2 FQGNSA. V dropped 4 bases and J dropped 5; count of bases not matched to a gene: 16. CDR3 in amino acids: CASSSHIPIAGGPDEQYF. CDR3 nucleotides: TGTGCCAGCAGCTCACACATACCAATAGCGGGAGGGCCTGACGAGCAGTACTTC.

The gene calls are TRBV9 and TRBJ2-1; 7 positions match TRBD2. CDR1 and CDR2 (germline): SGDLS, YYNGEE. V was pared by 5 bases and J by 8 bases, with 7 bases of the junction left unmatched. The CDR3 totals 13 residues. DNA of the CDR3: TGTGCCAGCAGGGCGACTAGCTCTTATGAGCAGTTCTTC. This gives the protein CASRATSSYEQFF.

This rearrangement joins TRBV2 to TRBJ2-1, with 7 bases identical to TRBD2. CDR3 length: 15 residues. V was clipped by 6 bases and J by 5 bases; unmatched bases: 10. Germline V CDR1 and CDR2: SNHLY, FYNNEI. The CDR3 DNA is TGTGCCAGCAGCCCTAATCGGGGGGAAAACAATGAGCAGTTCTTC. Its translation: CASSPNRGENNEQFF. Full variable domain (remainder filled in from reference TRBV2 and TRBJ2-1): EPEVTQTPSHQVTQMGQEVILRCVPISNHLYFYWYRQILGQKVEFLVSFYNNEISEKSEIFDDQFSVERPDGSNFTLKIRSTKLEDSAMYFCASSPNRGENNEQFFGPGTRLTVL.

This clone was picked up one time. The CDR3 DNA follows: TGTGCCAGCTCACCACGGGGACAGGGGTTAATGGGCTACGAGCAGTACTTC. It codes for CASSPRGQGLMGYEQYF. V and J are TRBV18 and TRBJ2-7, with 10 bases aligning to TRBD1. The CDR3 is made up of 17 amino acids. V was clipped by 1 base and J by 3 bases; unmatched bases: 9. Looked up from germline, CDR1 is KGHSH and CDR2 is LQKENI.

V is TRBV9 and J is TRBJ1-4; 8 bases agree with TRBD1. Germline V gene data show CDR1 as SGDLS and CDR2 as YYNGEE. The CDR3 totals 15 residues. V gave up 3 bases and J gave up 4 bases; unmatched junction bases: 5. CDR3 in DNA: TGTGCCAGCAGCGAGGGGACAGGATATAATGAAAAACTGTTTTTT. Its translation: CASSEGTGYNEKLFF. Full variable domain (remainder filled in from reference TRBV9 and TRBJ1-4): DSGVTQTPKHLITATGQRVTLRCSPRSGDLSVYWYQQSLDQGLQFLIQYYNGEERAKGNILERFSAQQFPDLHSELNLSSLELGDSALYFCASSEGTGYNEKLFFGSGTQLSVL.

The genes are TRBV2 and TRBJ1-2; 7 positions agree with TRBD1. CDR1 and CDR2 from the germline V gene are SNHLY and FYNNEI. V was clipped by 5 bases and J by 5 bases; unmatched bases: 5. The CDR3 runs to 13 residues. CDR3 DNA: TGTGCCAGCAGTCCCGGGACAGCATATGGCTACACCTTC. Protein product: CASSPGTAYGYTF. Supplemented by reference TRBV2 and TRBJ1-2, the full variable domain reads EPEVTQTPSHQVTQMGQEVILRCVPISNHLYFYWYRQILGQKVEFLVSFYNNEISEKSEIFDDQFSVERPDGSNFTLKIRSTKLEDSAMYFCASSPGTAYGYTFGSGTRLTVV.

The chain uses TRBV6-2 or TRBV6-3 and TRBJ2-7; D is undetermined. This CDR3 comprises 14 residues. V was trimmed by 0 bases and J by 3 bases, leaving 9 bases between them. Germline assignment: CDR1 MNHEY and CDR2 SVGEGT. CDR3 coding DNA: TGTGCCAGCAGTTACTCAGGAGCGATCTACGAGCAGTACTTC. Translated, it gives CASSYSGAIYEQYF.

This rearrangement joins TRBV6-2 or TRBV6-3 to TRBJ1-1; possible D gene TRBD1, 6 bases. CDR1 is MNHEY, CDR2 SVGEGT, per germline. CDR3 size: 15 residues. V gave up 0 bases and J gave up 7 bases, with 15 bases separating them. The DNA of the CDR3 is TGTGCCAGCAGTTACTCGGCAGGGGCCTCACGTGAAGCTTTCTTT. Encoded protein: CASSYSAGASREAFF.